The next 2 T cell receptor beta chains were all read from a single sample in a study of radiation and T cells in renal cell carcinoma. Libraries were prepared by immunoSEQ multiplex PCR; TCRdb keeps only in-frame clonotypes and omits some of them. The table lists 100,000 to 150,000 clones, about 88% of them singletons. Described time point: blood 2 weeks post-SBRT. As to treatment: 15 Gy SBRT to primary tumor, nephrectomy 4 weeks later. Sequences were derived from blood, sampled from a patient whose treatment included radiotherapy and nephrectomy. These receptors were collected from a woman in her 70s with renal cell carcinoma.

The chain uses TRBV30 and TRBJ2-7, with 7 positions matching TRBD1. The CDR3 runs to 14 residues. Germline V CDR1 and CDR2: GTSNPN, SVGIG (reference sequence). V shed 3 bases, J shed 8 bases, and the junction held 13 bases outside the gene matches. The CDR3 loop is CAWRSRVTGSQQYF. The CDR3 DNA reads as TGTGCCTGGAGGAGCCGCGTGACAGGGTCACAGCAGTACTTC. The complete variable domain, with remaining parts taken from reference TRBV30 and TRBJ2-7, reads SQTIHQWPATLVQPVGSPLSLECTVEGTSNPNLYWYRQAAGRGLQLLFYSVGIGQISSEVPQNLSASRPQDRQFILSSKKLLLSDSGFYLCAWRSRVTGSQQYFGPGTRLTVT.

The chain couples TRBV6-6 to TRBJ2-7; tentative D call: TRBD2 (6 bases). The CDR3 sequence is 15 residues long. Between the trimmed V and J ends, which lost 6 bases and 0 bases, there was a span of 15 bases. Germline CDR1 and CDR2: MNHNY and SVGAGI (reference sequence). The CDR3 nucleotides read TGTGCCAGCAGCCGGAGCGGGCGGAGCTCCTACGAGCAGTACTTC. Its translation is CASSRSGRSSYEQYF.